These 17 T cell receptor beta chains came from one sample sequenced in a study of blood T cell repertoires in COVID-19. TCRdb's table, derived via immunoSEQ multiplex PCR, lists solely in-frame clones and lacks some. Here the sample spans fewer than 250,000 clones, about 85% being singletons. Sequenced material: peripheral blood. The source is a middle-aged man with acute or convalescent COVID-19.

This clone was seen a handful of times. This chain uses TRBV19 with TRBJ2-1; 7 bases are shared with TRBD2. The CDR3 is made up of 14 amino acids. V gave up 6 bases and J gave up 7 bases; unmatched junction bases: 9. Germline lookup yields CDR1 LNHDA and CDR2 SQIVND (reference sequence). CDR3 coding DNA: TGTGCCAGTAGCCAGCGGGGAAATTTGAATGAGCAGTTCTTC. Encoded protein: CASSQRGNLNEQFF.

The V gene is TRBV27, the J gene TRBJ2-1, with TRBD2 matching over 12 bases. The CDR3 is made up of 17 amino acids. J was trimmed by 5 bases and V by 7 bases; bases with no gene match: 12. Germline loops: CDR1 MNHEY, CDR2 SMNVEV (reference sequence). The CDR3 loop is CASTVTLLAGGHNEQFF. CDR3 DNA: TGTGCCAGCACCGTAACCCTTCTAGCGGGAGGGCACAATGAGCAGTTCTTC.

This clone was recorded a few times. The rearrangement links TRBV6-1 to TRBJ1-4; D is unclear. The V gene lost 1 base and the J gene lost 7 bases, with 16 bases spanning the gap. This CDR3 contains 16 residues. The V gene's germline CDR1 is MNHNS and CDR2 SASEGT. CDR3 DNA: TGTGCCAGCAGTGAAGGAAGTCCGGGGATCAGTGAAAAACTGTTTTTT. Translation: CASSEGSPGISEKLFF.

J is TRBJ1-2 and V is TRBV20-1, with D possibly TRBD1 on 6 matching bases. The length of the CDR3 is 11 residues. V shed 1 base and J shed 8 bases, with 8 bases lying between them. CDR1 and CDR2 from the germline V gene are DFQATT and SNEGSKA (reference sequence). The CDR3 DNA follows: TGCAGTGCTAGAGCGGGGGGCGGCTACACCTTC. Amino acids: CSARAGGGYTF.

The CDR3 nucleotides read TGTGCCAGTAGTAGGCCCGGCGGAGACCTCTATGGCTACACCTTC. Protein: CASSRPGGDLYGYTF. V gene TRBV19 combines with J gene TRBJ1-2, with D unclear. Germline assignment: CDR1 LNHDA and CDR2 SQIVND (reference sequence). The CDR3 runs 15 residues. V was clipped by 4 bases and J by 4 bases, with 16 bases between them.

The chain links TRBV4-1 to TRBJ1-2; D is unclear. Germline CDR1 and CDR2: MGHRA and YSYEKL. The CDR3 totals 15 residues. V lost 1 base and J lost 4, with 13 bases in between. CDR3 sequence (DNA): TGCGCCAGCAGCCAAGGGCCAGATACCGTCTATGGCTACACCTTC. Translating it yields CASSQGPDTVYGYTF.

The genes are TRBV18 and TRBJ1-4; D gene unclear. The V and J ends lost 0 bases and 5 bases respectively, with 10 bases between them. The germline CDR1 and CDR2 sequences are KGHSH and LQKENI. The CDR3 spans 15 residues. The CDR3 loop reads CASSPPNGKNEKLFF. As DNA, the CDR3 is TGTGCCAGCTCACCACCGAACGGGAAAAATGAAAAACTGTTTTTT. Filled out from reference TRBV18 and TRBJ1-4, the complete variable domain reads NAGVMQNPRHLVRRRGQEARLRCSPMKGHSHVYWYRQLPEEGLKFMVYLQKENIIDESGMPKERFSAEFPKEGPSILRIQQVVRGDSAAYFCASSPPNGKNEKLFFGSGTQLSVL.

The chain joins TRBV19 to TRBJ1-6; no clear D. Germline V gene data show CDR1 as LNHDA and CDR2 as SQIVND (reference sequence). This CDR3 is built from 14 residues. V lost 5 bases, J lost 7 bases, and 12 bases lay in between. The CDR3 nucleotides read TGTGCCAGTAGTCCCGGGATCGAGAATTCACCCCTCCACTTT. Translating it yields CASSPGIENSPLHF.

This clone appeared a single time. CDR3 in DNA: TGTGCCAGCTTGACCCCAACAGGGGGCAGCTCCTACGAGCAGTACTTC. It encodes CASLTPTGGSSYEQYF. This chain links TRBV28 with TRBJ2-7; 9 bases match TRBD1. Germline V gene lookup returns CDR1 MDHEN and CDR2 SYDVKM. The CDR3 is 16 residues long. J was trimmed by 0 bases and V by 8 bases; bases with no gene match: 11.

This clone was picked up a small number of times. The V gene is TRBV19, the J gene TRBJ1-1, with D tentatively TRBD1 (5 bases). Trimming took off 4 bases at V and 4 bases at J, with 13 bases between the two ends. The CDR3 totals 14 residues. Looked up from germline, CDR1 is LNHDA and CDR2 is SQIVND (reference sequence). CDR3 in amino acids: CASSTGRGSTEAFF. The CDR3 DNA is TGTGCCAGTAGTACGGGACGGGGGTCCACTGAAGCTTTCTTT.

The genes are TRBV10-3 and TRBJ2-4, with D possibly TRBD2 on 6 matching bases. The V gene's germline CDR1 is ENHRY and CDR2 SYGVKD. Between the trimmed V and J ends, which lost 4 bases and 1 base, there was a span of 8 bases. The CDR3 consists of 14 residues. The CDR3 nucleotides read TGTGCCATCAGTGTAGGAGGGGCCAAAAACATTCAGTACTTC. Amino acid sequence: CAISVGGAKNIQYF.

CDR3 sequence: CATVGFYTEAFF. CDR3 bases: TGTGCCACGGTGGGCTTTTACACTGAAGCTTTCTTT. This chain joins TRBV6-5 and TRBJ1-1; D unclear. Germline values: CDR1 MNHEY, CDR2 SVGAGI. Trimming shortened V by 10 bases and J by 3 bases, and 12 bases separated the two germline ends. The CDR3 has 12 residues.

The chain uses TRBV27 and TRBJ2-4, with 11 bases that match TRBD1. Germline CDR1 MNHEY, CDR2 SMNVEV (reference sequence). V gave up 3 bases and J gave up 8 bases; unmatched junction bases: 3. The CDR3 is made up of 14 amino acids. For the CDR3, the DNA is TGTGCCAGCAGTTTGGGGACAGGGGGATACATTCAGTACTTC. Protein product: CASSLGTGGYIQYF.

The chain recombines TRBV28 with TRBJ2-1, with D hard to call. The CDR3 sequence is 14 residues long. Per germline, CDR1 MDHEN and CDR2 SYDVKM. Trimming left V 4 bases short and J 6 bases short, with 13 bases between. The CDR3 nucleotides are TGTGCCAGCAGTTCCACCGGGTACCGCAATGAGCAGTTCTTC. Amino acids: CASSSTGYRNEQFF.

V usage is TRBV19 and J usage is TRBJ1-4; 10 bases align to TRBD1. The CDR3 covers 15 residues. V lost 1 base, J lost 7 bases, and 3 bases stayed unmatched. Germline CDR1 reads LNHDA; CDR2 reads SQIVND (reference sequence). The DNA for the CDR3 is TGTGCCAGTAGTATAGGACAGGGGGCTGTTGAAAAACTGTTTTTT. It is translated as CASSIGQGAVEKLFF.

The chain is built from TRBV19 and TRBJ2-7; 12 bases match TRBD2. This CDR3 region has 14 residues. Trimming cost V 5 bases and J 6 bases; bases outside gene matches: 5. CDR1 is LNHDA, CDR2 SQIVND, per germline (reference sequence). In DNA, the CDR3 is TGTGCCAGTAGTCGTTCGGGACTAGCGGGCGAGCAGTACTTC. This codes for CASSRSGLAGEQYF.

The chain links TRBV10-3 to TRBJ2-2, with a weak D call TRBD1 (6 bases). V was shortened by 1 base and J by 4 bases, with 7 bases between the two germline ends. The CDR3 is 14 residues long. CDR1 and CDR2 from the germline V gene are ENHRY and SYGVKD. CDR3 nucleotide sequence: TGTGCCATCAGTGAGTTACAGGGCACCGGGGAGCTGTTTTTT. Protein sequence: CAISELQGTGELFF.